This is a list of T cell receptor beta chains from one sample in a study of cytomegalovirus exposure and HLA in healthy donors. Here immunoSEQ multiplex PCR was the method, and the copy in TCRdb shows in-frame clones only, minus some. Among around 200,000 clones listed, 84% were seen once. Sequenced sample: PBMCs. These receptors all stem from a girl aged 2-10 years in good health and CMV-seropositive. CDR3s include the opening cysteine and the closing phenylalanine or tryptophan. A D gene is named only where the DNA matches it firmly. Only some rows state a clone size, as once, few, many or a class for expanded clones.

clone_size: -; cdr3_length: 10; j_call: TRBJ2-5; v_call: TRBV6-1; d_call: -; cdr3_nt: TGTGCCAGCCGAGAGGCGACCCAGTACTTC; cdr3_aa: CASREATQYF
clone_size: few; cdr3_length: 13; j_call: TRBJ1-1; v_call: TRBV5-1; d_call: -; cdr3_nt: TGCGCCAGCAGTCGAGGGGGGGACACTGAAGCTTTCTTT; cdr3_aa: CASSRGGDTEAFF
clone_size: -; cdr3_length: 13; j_call: TRBJ1-2; v_call: TRBV4-2; d_call: -; cdr3_nt: TGTGCCAGCAGCCTCACGGGGTGGGATGGCTACACCTTC; cdr3_aa: CASSLTGWDGYTF
clone_size: -; cdr3_length: 14; j_call: TRBJ1-1; v_call: TRBV10-3; d_call: TRBD1; cdr3_nt: TGTGCCATCAGTACGACAGGGGAAGACACTGAAGCTTTCTTT; cdr3_aa: CAISTTGEDTEAFF
clone_size: -; cdr3_length: 15; j_call: TRBJ2-7; v_call: TRBV28; d_call: TRBD2; cdr3_nt: TGTGCCAGCAGAAGGACTAGCGGGAGTTCCTACGAGCAGTACTTC; cdr3_aa: CASRRTSGSSYEQYF
clone_size: -; cdr3_length: 16; j_call: TRBJ1-3; v_call: TRBV2; d_call: -; cdr3_nt: TGTGCCAGCAGCCAGGGATCATTGGGGACTGGAAACACCATATATTTT; cdr3_aa: CASSQGSLGTGNTIYF
clone_size: -; cdr3_length: 16; j_call: TRBJ1-6; v_call: TRBV2; d_call: -; cdr3_nt: TGTGCCAGCACCCGGGACATAGGCTCCTATAATTCACCCCTCCACTTT; cdr3_aa: CASTRDIGSYNSPLHF
clone_size: -; cdr3_length: 14; j_call: TRBJ2-2; v_call: TRBV29-1; d_call: TRBD2; cdr3_nt: TGCAGCACATTAGCGGGGGTGAACACCGGGGAGCTGTTTTTT; cdr3_aa: CSTLAGVNTGELFF
clone_size: once; cdr3_length: 13; j_call: TRBJ2-7; v_call: TRBV27; d_call: -; cdr3_nt: TGTGCCAGCAGTTTTGACAGAAACTACGAGCAGTACTTC; cdr3_aa: CASSFDRNYEQYF
clone_size: -; cdr3_length: 16; j_call: TRBJ1-4; v_call: TRBV4-1; d_call: -; cdr3_nt: TGCGCCAGCAGCCCGCTCGGGACACCAACTAATGAAAAACTGTTTTTT; cdr3_aa: CASSPLGTPTNEKLFF
clone_size: -; cdr3_length: 12; j_call: TRBJ2-7; v_call: TRBV30; d_call: -; cdr3_nt: TGTGCCTGGAGTCCAGGATCCTACGAGCAGTACTTC; cdr3_aa: CAWSPGSYEQYF
clone_size: -; cdr3_length: 17; j_call: TRBJ2-3; v_call: TRBV6-1; d_call: -; cdr3_nt: TGTGCCAGCAGCGAAAACGGGGGGCGGGGAATAACAGATACGCAGTATTTT; cdr3_aa: CASSENGGRGITDTQYF
clone_size: -; cdr3_length: 13; j_call: TRBJ1-2; v_call: TRBV6-1; d_call: -; cdr3_nt: TGTGCCACCCCATCGACAGCGTACTATGGCTACACCTTC; cdr3_aa: CATPSTAYYGYTF
clone_size: -; cdr3_length: 15; j_call: TRBJ2-1; v_call: TRBV5-1; d_call: -; cdr3_nt: TGCGCCAGCAGCTTGGTTCCAGAACACTACAATGAGCAGTTCTTC; cdr3_aa: CASSLVPEHYNEQFF
clone_size: -; cdr3_length: 17; j_call: TRBJ2-1; v_call: TRBV11-1; d_call: TRBD2; cdr3_nt: TGTGCCAGCAGCTTGTATAGCGCTAGCGGGAGAACGAATGAGCAGTTCTTC; cdr3_aa: CASSLYSASGRTNEQFF
clone_size: -; cdr3_length: 16; j_call: TRBJ2-7; v_call: TRBV28; d_call: TRBD2; cdr3_nt: TGTGCCAGCAGTTCCGGGACTAGCGGGAGGGAGAATGAGCAGTACTTC; cdr3_aa: CASSSGTSGRENEQYF
clone_size: -; cdr3_length: 15; j_call: TRBJ1-5; v_call: TRBV28; d_call: -; cdr3_nt: TGTGCCAGCAGTTTTCAGGGGAGTGGCAATCAGCCCCAGCATTTT; cdr3_aa: CASSFQGSGNQPQHF
clone_size: -; cdr3_length: 15; j_call: TRBJ2-3; v_call: TRBV7-2; d_call: -; cdr3_nt: TGTGCCAGCAGCTTTGTCAGAGCGGGCACAGATACGCAGTATTTT; cdr3_aa: CASSFVRAGTDTQYF
clone_size: once; cdr3_length: 21; j_call: TRBJ2-4; v_call: TRBV10-1; d_call: TRBD2; cdr3_nt: TGCGCCAGCCCGCACGGACTAGCGGGAGTTGGGGCAAGGCTAGCCAAAAACATTCAGTACTTC; cdr3_aa: CASPHGLAGVGARLAKNIQYF
clone_size: -; cdr3_length: 15; j_call: TRBJ2-3; v_call: TRBV4-1; d_call: TRBD2; cdr3_nt: TGCGCCAGCAGCCTCCTGGGACTACGCACAGATACGCAGTATTTT; cdr3_aa: CASSLLGLRTDTQYF
clone_size: -; cdr3_length: 14; j_call: TRBJ1-1; v_call: TRBV6-1; d_call: TRBD1; cdr3_nt: TGTGCCAGCCGGGACAGGGGACTGAACACTGAAGCTTTCTTT; cdr3_aa: CASRDRGLNTEAFF
clone_size: -; cdr3_length: 15; j_call: TRBJ1-5; v_call: TRBV28; d_call: -; cdr3_nt: TGTGCCAGCAGCCCGACAGGAATTGTCAATCAGCCCCAGCATTTT; cdr3_aa: CASSPTGIVNQPQHF
clone_size: -; cdr3_length: 15; j_call: TRBJ2-3; v_call: TRBV30; d_call: -; cdr3_nt: TGTGCCTGGAGTGTATACTACAGGGAAGAAGATACGCAGTATTTT; cdr3_aa: CAWSVYYREEDTQYF
clone_size: few; cdr3_length: 13; j_call: TRBJ1-1; v_call: TRBV5-1; d_call: -; cdr3_nt: TGCGCCAGCAGCTATTTAGCAGCCACTGAAGCTTTCTTT; cdr3_aa: CASSYLAATEAFF
clone_size: -; cdr3_length: 14; j_call: TRBJ2-3; v_call: TRBV11-2; d_call: TRBD1; cdr3_nt: TGTGCCAGCAGCTTAAGGGGGCTCGAAGATACGCAGTATTTT; cdr3_aa: CASSLRGLEDTQYF
clone_size: -; cdr3_length: 14; j_call: TRBJ2-2; v_call: TRBV30; d_call: -; cdr3_nt: TGTGCCTGGACCAGGACAGATAACACCGGGGAGCTGTTTTTT; cdr3_aa: CAWTRTDNTGELFF
clone_size: -; cdr3_length: 15; j_call: TRBJ2-7; v_call: TRBV9; d_call: -; cdr3_nt: TGTGCCAGCAGCGTCGGGTCTAGCCGCTCCTACGAGCAGTACTTC; cdr3_aa: CASSVGSSRSYEQYF
clone_size: -; cdr3_length: 11; j_call: TRBJ2-1; v_call: TRBV5-5; d_call: -; cdr3_nt: TGTGCCAGCAGTCAGGGGAATGAGCAGTTCTTC; cdr3_aa: CASSQGNEQFF
clone_size: -; cdr3_length: 14; j_call: TRBJ1-2; v_call: TRBV28; d_call: TRBD1; cdr3_nt: TGTGCCAGCAGGTCCGGGACAGGAGGCTATGGCTACACCTTC; cdr3_aa: CASRSGTGGYGYTF
clone_size: -; cdr3_length: 12; j_call: TRBJ2-2; v_call: TRBV27; d_call: -; cdr3_nt: TGTGCCAGCAGTTTTGCTAGCGGGGAGCTGTTTTTT; cdr3_aa: CASSFASGELFF
clone_size: -; cdr3_length: 16; j_call: TRBJ2-7; v_call: TRBV7-2; d_call: TRBD2; cdr3_nt: TGTGCCAGCAGCTTAGAGGGGACTAGCGGGTCCTACGAGCAGTACTTC; cdr3_aa: CASSLEGTSGSYEQYF
clone_size: -; cdr3_length: 14; j_call: TRBJ1-2; v_call: TRBV19; d_call: TRBD1; cdr3_nt: TGTGCCAGTAGTGGCCCCCCAGGGGGCAGAGGCTACACCTTC; cdr3_aa: CASSGPPGGRGYTF
clone_size: -; cdr3_length: 17; j_call: TRBJ2-1; v_call: TRBV19; d_call: -; cdr3_nt: TGTGCCAGTAGTATAGTGGGATGGGGGGTTACTTACAATGAGCAGTTCTTC; cdr3_aa: CASSIVGWGVTYNEQFF
clone_size: -; cdr3_length: 17; j_call: TRBJ1-1; v_call: TRBV13; d_call: -; cdr3_nt: TGTGCCAGCAGCGTCCGACAAGGCGTGTATATGAACACTGAAGCTTTCTTT; cdr3_aa: CASSVRQGVYMNTEAFF
clone_size: few; cdr3_length: 16; j_call: TRBJ2-1; v_call: TRBV6-5; d_call: TRBD2; cdr3_nt: TGTGCCAGCAGTTACTCCAAGCGGGAGAAGGTGAATGAGCAGTTCTTC; cdr3_aa: CASSYSKREKVNEQFF
clone_size: -; cdr3_length: 17; j_call: TRBJ2-7; v_call: TRBV13; d_call: -; cdr3_nt: TGTGCCAGCAGCCCCCAGAGGCCGGGACTCCTTGCCTACGAGCAGTACTTC; cdr3_aa: CASSPQRPGLLAYEQYF
clone_size: -; cdr3_length: 15; j_call: TRBJ1-6; v_call: TRBV1; d_call: -; cdr3_nt: TGCACCAGCAGAGGACAGGGGGCGTATAATTCACCCCTCCACTTT; cdr3_aa: CTSRGQGAYNSPLHF
clone_size: -; cdr3_length: 21; j_call: TRBJ2-7; v_call: TRBV4-2; d_call: TRBD2; cdr3_nt: TGTGCCAGCAGCCAAGAAGAGGCCCCCGGGACTAGCGGGGGGTCGACCTACGAGCAGTACTTC; cdr3_aa: CASSQEEAPGTSGGSTYEQYF
clone_size: -; cdr3_length: 15; j_call: TRBJ2-1; v_call: TRBV5-6; d_call: TRBD2; cdr3_nt: TGTGCCAGCATGCATAGCGGGGGGCCCACCAATGAGCAGTTCTTC; cdr3_aa: CASMHSGGPTNEQFF
clone_size: -; cdr3_length: 14; j_call: TRBJ2-7; v_call: TRBV7-9; d_call: -; cdr3_nt: TGTGCCAGCAGCTTGATCAACGGGATCTACGAGCAGTACTTC; cdr3_aa: CASSLINGIYEQYF
clone_size: -; cdr3_length: 16; j_call: TRBJ1-2; v_call: TRBV7-2; d_call: TRBD1; cdr3_nt: TGTGCCAGCAGGAGAAGAGGACAGGGGCTTAACTATGGCTACACCTTC; cdr3_aa: CASRRRGQGLNYGYTF
clone_size: -; cdr3_length: 13; j_call: TRBJ2-7; v_call: TRBV5-6; d_call: -; cdr3_nt: TGTGCCAGCAGCCCAGACATCACCTACGAGCAGTACTTC; cdr3_aa: CASSPDITYEQYF
clone_size: -; cdr3_length: 15; j_call: TRBJ2-1; v_call: TRBV9; d_call: -; cdr3_nt: TGTGCCAGCAGCGTTCTGGGGGCCACCTACAATGAGCAGTTCTTC; cdr3_aa: CASSVLGATYNEQFF
clone_size: -; cdr3_length: 14; j_call: TRBJ2-7; v_call: TRBV5-1; d_call: -; cdr3_nt: TGCGCCAGCAGCTCCAGGGTGGACAGTTACGAGCAGTACTTC; cdr3_aa: CASSSRVDSYEQYF
clone_size: -; cdr3_length: 17; j_call: TRBJ2-7; v_call: TRBV10-3; d_call: -; cdr3_nt: TGTGCCATCAGTGAGTCGGGAAGACAGAAGACTCCCTACGAGCAGTACTTC; cdr3_aa: CAISESGRQKTPYEQYF
clone_size: -; cdr3_length: 16; j_call: TRBJ2-7; v_call: TRBV5-1; d_call: TRBD2; cdr3_nt: TGCGCCAGCAGCTCCTTAACGCTAGCGGGGGTCTACGAGCAGTACTTC; cdr3_aa: CASSSLTLAGVYEQYF
clone_size: once; cdr3_length: 13; j_call: TRBJ1-2; v_call: TRBV7-3; d_call: TRBD1; cdr3_nt: TGTGCCAGCAGTTCCGGGACAGGTAGTGGCTACACCTTC; cdr3_aa: CASSSGTGSGYTF
clone_size: -; cdr3_length: 14; j_call: TRBJ2-7; v_call: TRBV14; d_call: -; cdr3_nt: TGTGCCAGCAGCCCGAAGACAGTTTTCTACGAGCAGTACTTC; cdr3_aa: CASSPKTVFYEQYF
clone_size: -; cdr3_length: 14; j_call: TRBJ2-7; v_call: TRBV5-8; d_call: TRBD1; cdr3_nt: TGTGCCAGCAGCCGGACAGGGGGCTATTACGAGCAGTACTTC; cdr3_aa: CASSRTGGYYEQYF
clone_size: -; cdr3_length: 14; j_call: TRBJ2-1; v_call: TRBV11-3; d_call: -; cdr3_nt: TGTGCCAGCAGCTTTCCCGGGAGACGGGGGGAGCAGTTCTTC; cdr3_aa: CASSFPGRRGEQFF
clone_size: -; cdr3_length: 16; j_call: TRBJ2-3; v_call: TRBV5-1; d_call: TRBD2; cdr3_nt: TGCGCCAGCAGCTTGGATCGCCCGGGGGGACTAGATACGCAGTATTTT; cdr3_aa: CASSLDRPGGLDTQYF
clone_size: -; cdr3_length: 16; j_call: TRBJ2-7; v_call: TRBV2; d_call: TRBD2; cdr3_nt: TGTGCCAGCAGTGAAGGTACGGTAGCGGGGACCTACGAGCAGTACTTC; cdr3_aa: CASSEGTVAGTYEQYF
clone_size: -; cdr3_length: 17; j_call: TRBJ2-1; v_call: TRBV19; d_call: -; cdr3_nt: TGTGCCAGTAGTCCGGGTAAGATGGGGAGCTCCTACAATGAGCAGTTCTTC; cdr3_aa: CASSPGKMGSSYNEQFF